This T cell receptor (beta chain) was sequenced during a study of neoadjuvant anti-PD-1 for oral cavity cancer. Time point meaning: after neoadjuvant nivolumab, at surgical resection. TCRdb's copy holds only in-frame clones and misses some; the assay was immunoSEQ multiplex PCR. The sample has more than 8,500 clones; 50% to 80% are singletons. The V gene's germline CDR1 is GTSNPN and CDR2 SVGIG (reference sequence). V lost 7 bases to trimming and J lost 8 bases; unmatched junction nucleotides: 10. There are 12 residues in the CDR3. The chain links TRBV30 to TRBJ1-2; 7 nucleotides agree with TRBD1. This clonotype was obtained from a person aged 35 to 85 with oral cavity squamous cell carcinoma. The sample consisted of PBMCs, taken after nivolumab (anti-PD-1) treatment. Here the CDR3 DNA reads TGTGCCTTACTCGACAGGGCAGGGGGCTACACCTTC. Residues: CALLDRAGGYTF.